Below are 15 T cell receptor beta chains sequenced from a single sample in a study of blood T cell repertoires in COVID-19. Measured with immunoSEQ multiplex PCR; TCRdb has only the in-frame clones, and not every one. The sample carries some 400,000 clones, around 90% recorded once. Material: peripheral blood. These receptors were taken from a man between 18 and 29 years old with active or convalescent COVID-19.

Of note for this clone: One end of the junction does not line up with germline, which may come from a read error. The chain has TRBV28 and TRBJ2-6, with D possibly being TRBD2 (6 bases). The CDR3 loop spans 13 amino acids. CDR1 and CDR2 from the germline V gene are MDHEN and SYDVKM. CDR3 in DNA: TGTGCCGCAAAGGTGGGCGGGGCCAACGTGCTGACTTTC. It is translated as CAAKVGGANVLTF.

The V gene is TRBV28, the J gene TRBJ2-3, with D possibly being TRBD1 (5 bases). The CDR3 length is 14 residues. V was pared by 7 bases and J by 1 base, with 12 bases between. Germline V lookup: CDR1 MDHEN, CDR2 SYDVKM. The CDR3 loop reads CASNKGWGTDTQYF. The DNA of the CDR3 is TGTGCCAGCAATAAGGGGTGGGGCACAGATACGCAGTATTTT.

This chain joins TRBV5-1 and TRBJ1-1, with TRBD1 matching over 10 bases. With V trimmed by 5 bases and J by 4 bases, 5 bases remained unmatched. Germline CDR1 reads SGHRS; CDR2 reads YFSETQ. CDR3 length: 14 residues. The CDR3, as DNA: TGCGCCAGCAGGCGACAGGGGGCGGTCACTGAAGCTTTCTTT. Amino acid sequence: CASRRQGAVTEAFF.

The CDR3 nucleotides read TGCGCCAGCAGCCAATCAGAGGGAAGGTCCCAAGAGACCCAGTACTTC. Its translation: CASSQSEGRSQETQYF. The J gene is TRBJ2-5, the V gene TRBV4-3; maybe TRBD2 (5 bases). With 2 bases removed from V and 1 base from J, the gap between germline ends came to 14 bases. Per the germline V gene, CDR1 is LGHNA and CDR2 is YSLEER. This CDR3 region has 16 residues.

The chain couples TRBV18 to TRBJ2-2; TRBD2 matches at 7 bases. This CDR3 comprises 14 residues. J gave up 5 bases and V 2 bases, and 2 bases lay outside the gene matches. Germline V gene data show CDR1 as KGHSH and CDR2 as LQKENI. CDR3 in amino acids: CASSPIGGTGELFF. The CDR3 DNA follows: TGTGCCAGCTCACCAATCGGGGGGACCGGGGAGCTGTTTTTT.

The chain carries TRBV11-2 and TRBJ1-1, with D possibly matching TRBD1 (5 bases). The CDR3 is 14 residues long. Germline V gene lookup returns CDR1 SGHAT and CDR2 FQNNGV. Between the trimmed V and J ends, which lost 4 bases and 4 bases, there was a span of 13 bases. The CDR3 bases are TGTGCCAGCAGCTACACCGGGGGATCCACTGAAGCTTTCTTT. It encodes CASSYTGGSTEAFF.

This clone appeared once. This chain links TRBV27 with TRBJ2-1; 11 nucleotides match TRBD1. This CDR3 is built from 15 residues. Trimming cost V 1 base and J 5 bases; bases outside gene matches: 1. Germline values: CDR1 MNHEY, CDR2 SMNVEV (reference sequence). The CDR3 sequence: CASSLWTGGNNEQFF. CDR3 nucleotides: TGTGCCAGCAGTTTATGGACAGGGGGCAACAATGAGCAGTTCTTC.

V usage is TRBV10-3 and J usage is TRBJ2-3, with TRBD1 identical over 9 bases. Germline assignment: CDR1 ENHRY and CDR2 SYGVKD. V shed 2 bases and J 5 bases; nucleotides not matched to a gene: 8. The CDR3 totals 16 residues. The CDR3 DNA is TGTGCCATCAGTGAGCCCGACAGGGGGACTATAGATACGCAGTATTTT. It codes for CAISEPDRGTIDTQYF.

V usage is TRBV5-1 and J usage is TRBJ1-6; 7 positions match TRBD1. CDR1 is SGHRS, CDR2 YFSETQ, per germline. The CDR3 spans 17 residues. The V and J ends lost 1 base and 7 bases, in that order; junction bases with no gene match: 11. CDR3 coding DNA: TGCGCCAGCAGCTTGAACACCGGGACAGCCAGGAATTCACCCCTCCACTTT. It encodes CASSLNTGTARNSPLHF.

The rearrangement links TRBV30 to TRBJ2-1; tentative D call: TRBD2 (7 bases). The CDR3 extends over 13 amino acids. Germline V gives CDR1 GTSNPN, CDR2 SVGIG (reference sequence). Trimming cost V 3 bases and J 10 bases, with 16 bases left between them. CDR3 nucleotides: TGTGCCTGGAGCCTGGGGGGGCTCTCGGAGCAGTTCTTC. Protein product: CAWSLGGLSEQFF.

The CDR3 loop is CSVVYENGGNQPQHF. DNA for the CDR3: TGCAGCGTTGTATACGAAAACGGGGGCAATCAGCCCCAGCATTTT. This sequence joins TRBV29-1 and TRBJ1-5; D not certain. Trimming took 4 bases from V and 2 from J, leaving 15 bases between them. The CDR3 totals 15 residues. Germline values: CDR1 SQVTM, CDR2 ANQGSEA.

The chain employs TRBV19 and TRBJ2-2, with 9 bases fitting TRBD1. The CDR3 sequence is 15 residues long. J was trimmed by 5 bases and V by 5 bases; bases with no gene match: 6. Germline V gives CDR1 LNHDA, CDR2 SQIVND (reference sequence). This CDR3 reads CASSSRDRVTGELFF. CDR3 nucleotides: TGTGCCAGTAGTTCCCGGGACAGGGTAACCGGGGAGCTGTTTTTT. Together with reference TRBV19 and TRBJ2-2, the CDR3 gives the full variable domain: DGGITQSPKYLFRKEGQNVTLSCEQNLNHDAMYWYRQDPGQGLRLIYYSQIVNDFQKGDIAEGYSVSREKKESFPLTVTSAQKNPTAFYLCASSSRDRVTGELFFGEGSRLTVL.

This sequence joins TRBV21-1 and TRBJ2-7; TRBD2, as called in the table, went unchecked against the DNA. TRBV21-1 has pseudogene status. This CDR3 spans 16 amino acids. CDR3 coding DNA: TGTGCCAGCAGCAAAGAATCGACTAGCCCGGCCTACGAGCAGTACTTC. Its translation is CASSKESTSPAYEQYF.

This clone was found a few times. The V gene is TRBV6-4, the J gene TRBJ2-1, with D possibly matching TRBD1 (6 bases). V was pared by 3 bases and J by 9 bases, with 18 bases between. In germline, CDR1 is MRHNA, CDR2 SNTAGT. This CDR3 is built from 15 residues. The CDR3 sequence: CASSEGQGLWSEQFF. CDR3 nucleotide sequence: TGTGCCAGCAGTGAGGGGCAGGGGCTATGGAGTGAGCAGTTCTTC.

The chain combines TRBV9 with TRBJ1-6; 8 bases are shared with TRBD1. V was pared by 2 bases and J by 16 bases, with 11 bases of the junction left unmatched. Germline V CDR1 and CDR2: SGDLS, YYNGEE. This CDR3 contains 14 residues. CDR3 coding DNA: TGTGCCAGCAGCGTGGGGACAGGTTATCCTCCTCTCCACTTT. Its translation: CASSVGTGYPPLHF.